This T cell receptor beta chain is drawn from a study of identical twins. TCRdb itself ran the 5' RACE reads through MiXCR, one entry per CDR3 protein. The sample carries 450,000 or so distinct CDR3 sequences, roughly an eighth recorded once. Germline values: CDR1 SQVTM, CDR2 ANQGSEA. The CDR3 sequence is 14 residues long. The germline V and J ends were trimmed by 1 base and 4 bases, with 12 bases remaining between them. This clonotype appeared many times. Its antigen remains unknown. General study points: Abundant beta clonotypes from cord blood bore fewer insertions; memory repertoires lacked this pattern.

The same specimen was also included in a second study, on yellow fever vaccine responses in identical twins.

Material for sequencing was CD4+ T cells sorted from blood. The receptor comes from a woman aged 18-30 years in good health. This sequence joins TRBV29-1 and TRBJ2-3; the D gene could be TRBD1 or TRBD2 (6 bases each). The DNA for the CDR3 is TGCAGCGTTGAAGGGGGGGCCAGCGCAGATACGCAGTATTTT. This encodes CSVEGGASADTQYF.